This T cell receptor (beta chain) is from a study of post-analysis software for immune sequencing data. Every TCR beta cDNA library bore unique molecular identifiers. Once roughly 0.95 to 10 million T cells were used, hundreds of thousands of cDNA molecules resulted. TCRdb processed the PCR reads anew with MiXCR; each CDR3 protein has one entry. Of some 890,000 distinct CDR3 sequences detected, approximately 57% appear once; the ten largest clones hold approximately 4.2%. Notes on the study in general: Versus controls, multiple sclerosis patients showed significantly lower diversity (normalized Chao1).

Regarding this clonotype: The antigen is unknown.

This TCR was recovered from a girl between 5 and 17 years old with multiple sclerosis. The sequenced sample was blood.

The CDR3 nucleotides read TGTGCCAGCAGCTCCCGACAGCTTAGTAACTATGGCTACACCTTC. Its translation: CASSSRQLSNYGYTF. This rearrangement joins TRBV13 to TRBJ1-2, with D tentatively TRBD1 (5 bases). Germline assignment: CDR1 PRHDT and CDR2 FYEKMQ (reference sequence). V lost 4 bases to trimming and J lost 1 base, with 13 bases between them. CDR3 size: 15 residues.